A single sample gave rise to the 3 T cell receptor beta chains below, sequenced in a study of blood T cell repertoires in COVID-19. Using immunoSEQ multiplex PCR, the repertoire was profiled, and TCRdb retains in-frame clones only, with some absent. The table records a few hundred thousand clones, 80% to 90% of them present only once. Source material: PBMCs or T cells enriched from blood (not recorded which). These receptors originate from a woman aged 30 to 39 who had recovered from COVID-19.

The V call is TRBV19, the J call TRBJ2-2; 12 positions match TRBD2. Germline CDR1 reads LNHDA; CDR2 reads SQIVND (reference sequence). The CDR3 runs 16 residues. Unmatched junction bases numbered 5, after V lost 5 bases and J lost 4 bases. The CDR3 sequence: CASSPTSGRSTGELFF. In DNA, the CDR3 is TGTGCCAGTAGTCCCACTAGCGGGAGGAGCACCGGGGAGCTGTTTTTT.

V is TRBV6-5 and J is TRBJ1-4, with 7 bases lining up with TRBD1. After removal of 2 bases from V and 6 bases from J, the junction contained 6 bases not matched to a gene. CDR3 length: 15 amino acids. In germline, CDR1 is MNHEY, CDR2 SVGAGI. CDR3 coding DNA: TGTGCCAGCAGTTACCGACCCGACAGGGATGAAAAACTGTTTTTT. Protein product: CASSYRPDRDEKLFF.

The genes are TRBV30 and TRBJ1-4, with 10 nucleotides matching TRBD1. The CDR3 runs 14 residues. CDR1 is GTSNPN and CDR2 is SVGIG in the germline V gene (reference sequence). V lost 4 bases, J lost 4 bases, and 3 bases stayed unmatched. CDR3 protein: CAWTRDRGNEKLFF. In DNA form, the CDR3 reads TGTGCCTGGACCCGGGACAGGGGTAATGAAAAACTGTTTTTT.